This is a list of T cell receptor beta chains from one sample in a study of blood T cell repertoires in COVID-19. The repertoire was sequenced with immunoSEQ multiplex PCR; TCRdb's copy has only in-frame clones and lacks some. The sample includes some 78,000 clones, 80% to 85% of them seen just once. The sequencing input was peripheral blood. The receptors here all came from a man aged 50 to 59 with acute or convalescent COVID-19. CDR3s include the opening cysteine and the closing phenylalanine or tryptophan. The D gene is left open where the match is weak. Clone size, where shown, is once, few, many, or a class for clones that have expanded.

size	V	D	J	CDR3	DNA
-	TRBV5-3	-	TRBJ2-7	CARSPWRDFYEQYF	TGTGCCAGAAGTCCTTGGCGGGACTTTTACGAGCAGTACTTC
once	TRBV7-9	TRBD1	TRBJ2-7	CASRKGGQDLGAYEQYF	TGTGCAAGCAGGAAAGGGGGACAGGATCTTGGGGCCTACGAGCAGTACTTC
-	TRBV24-1	-	TRBJ2-3	CATSEGGGARTDTQYF	TGTGCCACCAGTGAGGGCGGCGGGGCCCGCACAGATACGCAGTATTTT
-	TRBV15	-	TRBJ2-1	CATSRVGQTENNEQFF	TGTGCCACCAGCAGAGTCGGTCAGACAGAAAACAATGAGCAGTTCTTC
-	TRBV7-8	-	TRBJ1-1	CASSLVGRGVTEAFF	TGTGCCAGCAGCTTAGTCGGGCGGGGGGTCACTGAAGCTTTCTTT
-	TRBV5-1	-	TRBJ2-1	CASSPDSYNEQFF	TGCGCCAGCAGTCCCGACAGTTACAATGAGCAGTTCTTC
once	TRBV10-1	TRBD2	TRBJ2-7	CASSERRASGGTYEQYF	TGCGCCAGCAGTGAGCGTCGGGCTAGCGGGGGTACCTACGAGCAGTACTTC
-	TRBV11-2	TRBD2	TRBJ2-5	CASSLWIAGGTQETQYF	TGTGCCAGCAGCTTATGGATAGCGGGAGGGACCCAAGAGACCCAGTACTTC
-	TRBV20-1	-	TRBJ2-1	CSASSGHEQFF	TGCAGTGCTAGCTCTGGCCATGAGCAGTTCTTC
once	TRBV4-3	TRBD2	TRBJ2-6	CASSPTSGRANVLTF	TGCGCCAGCAGCCCGACTAGCGGGAGGGCCAACGTCCTGACTTTC
once	TRBV3-1/TRBV3-2	-	TRBJ1-5	CASSQDPGNQPQHF	TGTGCCAGCAGCCAAGATCCGGGGAATCAGCCCCAGCATTTT
few	TRBV5-1	-	TRBJ1-3	CARHGDRDIMFWPGNTIYF	TGCGCCAGGCATGGCGATCGGGACATAATGTTCTGGCCTGGAAACACCATATATTTT
-	TRBV27	TRBD2	TRBJ2-7	CASSTTSGTSYEQYF	TGTGCCAGCAGTACGACTAGCGGGACCTCCTACGAGCAGTACTTC
once	TRBV4-2	-	TRBJ1-5	CASSQADSSAGPQHF	TGTGCCAGCAGCCAAGCCGACAGCAGTGCTGGGCCCCAGCATTTT
-	TRBV5-8	-	TRBJ2-5	CASSLSRETQYF	TGTGCCAGCAGCTTATCCCGGGAGACCCAGTACTTC
-	TRBV9	TRBD2	TRBJ2-2	CASSVEASGRHGELFF	TGTGCCAGCAGCGTAGAGGCTAGCGGGAGACACGGGGAGCTGTTTTTT
-	TRBV18	-	TRBJ2-5	CASSPQGKETQYF	TGTGCCAGCTCACCCCAGGGTAAAGAGACCCAGTACTTC
-	TRBV5-1	TRBD1	TRBJ2-5	CASSLEGTEETQYF	TGCGCCAGCAGCTTGGAGGGGACAGAAGAGACCCAGTACTTC
-	TRBV11-3	-	TRBJ2-3	CASSLSGHTDTQYF	TGTGCCAGCAGCTTAAGCGGGCACACAGATACGCAGTATTTT
-	TRBV7-2	TRBD1	TRBJ2-7	CASSPDRGYEQYF	TGTGCCAGCAGCCCGGACAGGGGCTACGAGCAGTACTTC
-	TRBV7-9	TRBD1	TRBJ1-6	CASTLTGGVNSPLHF	TGTGCCAGCACTTTGACAGGGGGCGTTAATTCACCCCTCCACTTT
-	TRBV10-3	-	TRBJ2-3	CAISGWRPGMTDTQYF	TGTGCCATCAGTGGTTGGAGGCCGGGGATGACAGATACGCAGTATTTT
once	TRBV6-6	TRBD2	TRBJ2-7	CASARLGKREGEQYF	TGTGCCAGCGCGCGGCTGGGGAAGCGGGAGGGTGAGCAGTACTTC
-	TRBV28	TRBD1	TRBJ2-2	CASSSYTGGTGELFF	TGTGCCAGCAGTTCTTATACAGGGGGGACCGGGGAGCTGTTTTTT
-	TRBV4-1	TRBD2	TRBJ2-1	CASSQVFGGARNEQFF	TGCGCCAGCAGCCAAGTTTTCGGGGGGGCGCGGAATGAGCAGTTCTTC
-	TRBV6-5	-	TRBJ1-2	CASRGGGEYGYTF	TGTGCCAGCCGCGGGGGGGGAGAGTATGGCTACACCTTC
-	TRBV4-1	-	TRBJ1-5	CASSPLESSNQPQHF	TGCGCCAGCAGCCCCCTCGAGAGTAGCAATCAGCCCCAGCATTTT
-	TRBV28	TRBD1	TRBJ1-4	CASSSGQGGEKLFF	TGTGCCAGCAGTTCGGGACAGGGCGGGGAAAAACTGTTTTTT
-	TRBV7-9	-	TRBJ2-1	CASSLGGFFYNEQFF	TGTGCCAGCAGCTTGGGAGGATTCTTCTACAATGAGCAGTTCTTC
-	TRBV18	TRBD2	TRBJ2-7	CASSPMTSGSSYEQYF	TGTGCCAGCTCACCAATGACTAGCGGGAGCTCCTACGAGCAGTACTTC
-	TRBV12-3/TRBV12-4	-	TRBJ1-1	CASSWGGSEAFF	TGTGCCAGCAGCTGGGGAGGCTCTGAAGCTTTCTTT
-	TRBV5-5	-	TRBJ2-5	CASSRANGGQETQYF	TGTGCCAGCAGTCGGGCCAATGGGGGGCAAGAGACCCAGTACTTC
-	TRBV9	-	TRBJ2-5	CASSVDGVLQETQYF	TGTGCCAGCAGCGTAGACGGGGTACTTCAAGAGACCCAGTACTTC
once	TRBV10-3	TRBD2	TRBJ2-3	CAISDVGTSGADTQYF	TGTGCCATCAGTGACGTTGGGACTAGCGGGGCAGATACGCAGTATTTT
-	TRBV5-1	-	TRBJ2-3	CASFQGSTDTQYF	TGCGCCAGCTTTCAGGGAAGCACAGATACGCAGTATTTT
-	TRBV19	TRBD1	TRBJ1-5	CASSSPGTDMSNQPQHF	TGTGCCAGTAGTTCTCCCGGGACAGACATGAGCAATCAGCCCCAGCATTTT
-	TRBV2	TRBD1	TRBJ2-5	CATKKTGLQETQYF	TGTGCCACCAAAAAGACAGGGCTCCAAGAGACCCAGTACTTC
-	TRBV19	-	TRBJ1-2	CASSIQGSGTGYTF	TGTGCCAGTAGTATCCAGGGATCCGGTACTGGCTACACCTTC
-	TRBV5-5	-	TRBJ1-1	CASSLLQMNTEAFF	TGTGCCAGCAGCTTGTTACAGATGAACACTGAAGCTTTCTTT
-	TRBV5-8	-	TRBJ2-1	CASSLQGPIHFF	TGTGCCAGCAGCTTGCAGGGGCCCATTCATTTCTTC
-	TRBV29-1	TRBD1	TRBJ2-7	CSVELQGHSSYEQYF	TGCAGCGTTGAACTACAGGGGCATAGCTCCTACGAGCAGTACTTC
-	TRBV7-2	-	TRBJ1-2	CASSQGEAYGYTF	TGTGCCAGCAGCCAAGGGGAAGCCTATGGCTACACCTTC
-	TRBV4-2	TRBD2	TRBJ2-3	CASSQRLAGRTDTQYF	TGTGCCAGCAGCCAGAGACTAGCGGGGCGCACAGATACGCAGTATTTT
-	TRBV6-2/TRBV6-3	-	TRBJ2-2	CASSYGAGTNTGELFF	TGTGCCAGCAGTTACGGGGCAGGAACGAACACCGGGGAGCTGTTTTTT
-	TRBV6-4	-	TRBJ1-2	CASSDSSRGAGGYTF	TGTGCCAGCAGTGACTCGAGTCGGGGGGCTGGAGGCTACACCTTC
-	TRBV2	-	TRBJ2-5	CASRGLQETQYF	TGTGCCAGCAGGGGACTTCAAGAGACCCAGTACTTC
-	TRBV3-1/TRBV3-2	-	TRBJ1-3	CASSQGAPSGNTIYF	TGTGCCAGCAGCCAAGGGGCCCCCTCTGGAAACACCATATATTTT
-	TRBV29-1	TRBD2	TRBJ2-1	CSVESILADSNNEQFF	TGCAGCGTTGAAAGTATACTAGCGGATTCAAACAATGAGCAGTTCTTC
-	TRBV9	TRBD1	TRBJ1-1	CASSVAGTGAEAFF	TGTGCCAGCAGCGTAGCCGGGACAGGGGCTGAAGCTTTCTTT
-	TRBV30	-	TRBJ2-1	CAWSVLPGAYNEQFF	TGTGCCTGGAGTGTACTGCCTGGTGCCTACAATGAGCAGTTCTTC
-	TRBV7-2	-	TRBJ2-3	CASSLIRAGTDTQYF	TGTGCCAGCAGCTTAATCAGGGCAGGCACAGATACGCAGTATTTT
-	TRBV7-6	-	TRBJ2-3	CASSLVHTSPTGTDTQYF	TGTGCCAGCAGCTTAGTCCACACTAGCCCTACGGGCACAGATACGCAGTATTTT
-	TRBV28	-	TRBJ1-6	CASSLYSSSYNSPLHF	TGTGCCAGCAGTTTATACAGTAGCTCCTATAATTCACCCCTCCACTTT